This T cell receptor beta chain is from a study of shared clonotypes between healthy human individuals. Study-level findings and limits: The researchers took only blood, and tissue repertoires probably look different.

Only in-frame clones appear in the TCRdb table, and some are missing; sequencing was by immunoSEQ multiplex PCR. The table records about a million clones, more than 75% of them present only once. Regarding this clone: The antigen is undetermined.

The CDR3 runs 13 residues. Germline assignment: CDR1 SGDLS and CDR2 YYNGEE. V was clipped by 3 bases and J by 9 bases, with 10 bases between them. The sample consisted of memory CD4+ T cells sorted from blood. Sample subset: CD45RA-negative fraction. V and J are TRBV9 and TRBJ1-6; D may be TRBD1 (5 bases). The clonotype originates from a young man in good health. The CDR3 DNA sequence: TGTGCCAGCAGCGGACCAGGGTTTTCACCCCTCCACTTT. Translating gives CASSGPGFSPLHF.